This T cell receptor beta chain originates from a study of beta chain features in type 1 diabetes (dated by TCRdb to the late 2010s). Some background on the complete study: Mean age, gender distribution, total cell number and subset yield were not different between patients and healthy donors. A total of roughly 100 million sorted cells were examined across all samples, and RNA yield correlated strongly with the number of cells per subset. The study compared TCRB repertoires of sorted circulating CD4+ T cell subsets between recently diagnosed type 1 diabetes patients and matched healthy donors. Naive and central memory subsets were obtained from all 30 or so donors, but regulatory and stem cell-like memory subsets were isolated from only 8 patients and roughly 8 healthy donors. Broad study findings and their caveats: Only small numbers of individuals were included in the HLA sub-analyses, which left unresolved whether HLA type had any influence on TCRB rearrangement. The naive, central memory and regulatory TCRB repertoires appeared to resemble one another more closely among patients than among healthy donors. At VDJ recombination sites, patients with type 1 diabetes made fewer insertions and deleted more nucleotides, a pattern implying thymic rearrangement abnormalities. A moderate but significant shortening of TCRB CDR3 length was observed in type 1 diabetes patients in all four CD4+ subsets. PCR might favor shorter templates, but patient and control samples were amplified and corrected together, so any skew would affect both groups equally. Because cDNA was sequenced instead of genomic DNA, activated cells with high expression could be over-represented, although the groups did not differ in activation or CD3 levels.

Trimming removed 2 bases from V and 0 bases from J; the gene matches leave 2 bases unexplained. Reading the germline V gene gives CDR1 KGHSH and CDR2 LQKENI. The CDR3 starts with the cysteine, ends with the phenylalanine, and has 17 residues. Kept here is only the CDR3 DNA, which spans 51 bases and is read in frame from base 1. The High Capacity cDNA Reverse Transcription Kit was used to reverse transcribe all of the isolated RNA, meaning that expressed TCRB transcripts were what got sequenced. Deep immunoSEQ sequencing was performed on naive, central memory and regulatory T cell samples, with an average of roughly 3.3 million total reads per sample. After sorted cells were lysed in RLT buffer, RNA was extracted with DNase-treated RNeasy Micro or Mini kits, with the choice depending on cell number. Each cell subset was processed on its own to prevent cross-contamination, while patient and healthy donor samples were processed together. The immunoSEQ multiplex PCR was used to amplify TCRB sequences from cDNA, yielding 87-bp fragments that span the CDR3 region. Sequencing of the amplicons was performed on the Illumina HiSeq platform. For the original study's pipeline: Synthetic template baselines were used to correct PCR bias computationally, reads within Hamming distance 2 were collapsed, and singletons that could not be merged were discarded. By aligning reads against IMGT, V, D and J genes, CDR3 length, and insertions or deletions at six rearrangement sites were assigned. Within each subset, clonotype counts were normalized to sorted cell number, and only after that were true diversity and Gini coefficients computed with the tcR R package. The overlap coefficient, calculated on TCRB nucleotide sequences, was used to measure repertoire sharing. Out-of-frame TCRB sequences from naive cells were analyzed to stand in for the pre-selection repertoire. TCRdb retrieved this table from immuneACCESS and kept in-frame rearrangements only. Not all clones are present; in checked studies, unresolved V genes account for under half, and no reason is known for the remainder. That table gives V, J and clone size, and the DNA gave D and trimming. This sample is represented by 600,000 to 650,000 clones; roughly 15% of them were singletons. Jointly, the top ten make up about 0.097% of the sample.

About this clone itself: What this receptor recognizes is not known. Nothing much larger sits one base from this clone, and base qualities are not available.

Each donor gave one peripheral blood draw, averaging around 0.11 L, which was collected into heparinised tubes. A BD FACSAria II was used to sort naive, central memory, regulatory and stem cell-like memory CD4+ T cells with a panel that included CD45RO, CCR7, CD25, CD127, CD95 and CD27. A purity above 98% was achieved for all sorted populations. PBMCs were isolated right away by Lymphoprep density gradient centrifugation and were stained directly, without culture. To minimize batch effects, samples were stained and sorted in pairs, one healthy donor with one patient per experiment. The V and J segments used are TRBV18 and TRBJ2-3; a stretch of 13 junction bases matches TRBD2. The sample comprised naive CD4+ T cells from blood. The sample's cell subset or site label, in plain terms: true naive CD4+ T cells. The receptor was isolated from a man aged 18 to 29 in good health. The CDR3 protein is CASSPMGLAGSTDTQYF. The DNA sequence is given as TGTGCCAGCTCACCAATGGGACTAGCGGGAAGCACAGATACGCAGTATTTT.